This T cell receptor beta chain was recovered during a study of T cell repertoires in cytomegalovirus infection. Overall study context: HLA-B-restricted CMV epitopes that are well studied were used alongside recently identified HLA-C-restricted ones. An indication of both CMV infection and matching HLA type came from public TCR beta signatures. Study-level results: Public TCR beta family frequency separated CMV-and-HLA carriers, including in an independent cohort.

As for this clonotype: Its antigen is not identified.

Germline loops: CDR1 MGHRA, CDR2 YSYEKL. V shed 1 base and J shed 4 bases, with 14 bases lying between them. The CDR3 extends over 16 amino acids. One entry per CDR3 protein results from TCRdb running MiXCR on the reads. The profile covers roughly 730,000 distinct CDR3 sequences, with around 30% appearing a single time and about 20% taken by the ten largest. This chain connects TRBV4-1 to TRBJ2-1; unclear D gene. The source is a human donor in good health (CMV status not recorded). Some clones in this sample may be carry-over from other donors' samples. The starting material was cultured PBMCs, obtained from culture after CMV antigen stimulation. CDR3 coding DNA: TGCGCCAGCAGCCAAGTCCCCCTATCCGCGTACAATGAGCAGTTCTTC. It is translated as CASSQVPLSAYNEQFF.